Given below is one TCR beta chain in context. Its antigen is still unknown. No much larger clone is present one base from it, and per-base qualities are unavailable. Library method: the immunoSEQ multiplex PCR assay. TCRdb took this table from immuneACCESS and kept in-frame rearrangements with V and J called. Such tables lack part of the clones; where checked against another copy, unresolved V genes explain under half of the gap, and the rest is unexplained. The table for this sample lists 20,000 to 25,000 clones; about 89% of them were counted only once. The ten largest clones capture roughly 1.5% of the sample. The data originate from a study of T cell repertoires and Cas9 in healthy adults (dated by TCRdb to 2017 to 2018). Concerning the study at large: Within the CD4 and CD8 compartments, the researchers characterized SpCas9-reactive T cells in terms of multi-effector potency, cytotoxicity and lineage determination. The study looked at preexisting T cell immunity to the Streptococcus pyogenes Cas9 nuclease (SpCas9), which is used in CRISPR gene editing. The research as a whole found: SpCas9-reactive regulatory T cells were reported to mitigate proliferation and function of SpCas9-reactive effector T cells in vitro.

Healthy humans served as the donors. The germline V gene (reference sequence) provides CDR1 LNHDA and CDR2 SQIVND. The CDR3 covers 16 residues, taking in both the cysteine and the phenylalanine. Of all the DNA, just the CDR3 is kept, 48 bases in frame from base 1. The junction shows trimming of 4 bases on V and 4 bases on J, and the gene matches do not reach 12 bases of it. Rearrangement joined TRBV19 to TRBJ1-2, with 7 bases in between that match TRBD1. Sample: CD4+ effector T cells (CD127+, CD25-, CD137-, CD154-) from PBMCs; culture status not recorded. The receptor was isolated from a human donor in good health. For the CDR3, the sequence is CASSTPRDRPLYGYTF. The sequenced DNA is TGTGCCAGTAGTACTCCCCGGGACAGACCTCTCTATGGCTACACCTTC.